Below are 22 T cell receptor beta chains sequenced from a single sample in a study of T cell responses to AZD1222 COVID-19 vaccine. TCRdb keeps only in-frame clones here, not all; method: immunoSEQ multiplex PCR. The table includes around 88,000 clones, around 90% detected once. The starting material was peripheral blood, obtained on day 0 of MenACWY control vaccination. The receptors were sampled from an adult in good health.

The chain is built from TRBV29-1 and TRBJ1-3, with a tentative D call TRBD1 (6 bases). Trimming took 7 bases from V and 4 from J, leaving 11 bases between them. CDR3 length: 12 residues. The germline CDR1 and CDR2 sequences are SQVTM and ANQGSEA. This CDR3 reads CSGTTGGNTIYF. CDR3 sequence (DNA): TGCAGCGGCACCACAGGGGGAAACACCATATATTTT.

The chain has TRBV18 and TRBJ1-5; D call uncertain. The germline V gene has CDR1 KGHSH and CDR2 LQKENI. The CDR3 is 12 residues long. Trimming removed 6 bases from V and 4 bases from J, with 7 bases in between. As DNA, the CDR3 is TGTGCCAGCTCGCCATCAAATCAGCCCCAGCATTTT. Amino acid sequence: CASSPSNQPQHF. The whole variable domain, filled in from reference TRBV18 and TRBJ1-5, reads NAGVMQNPRHLVRRRGQEARLRCSPMKGHSHVYWYRQLPEEGLKFMVYLQKENIIDESGMPKERFSAEFPKEGPSILRIQQVVRGDSAAYFCASSPSNQPQHFGDGTRLSIL.

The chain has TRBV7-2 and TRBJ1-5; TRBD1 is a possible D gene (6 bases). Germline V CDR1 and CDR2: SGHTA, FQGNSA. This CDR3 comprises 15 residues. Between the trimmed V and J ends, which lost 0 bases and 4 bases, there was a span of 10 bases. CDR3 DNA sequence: TGTGCCAGCAGCTTAGCCAGGGGCGTGAATCAGCCCCAGCATTTT. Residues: CASSLARGVNQPQHF.

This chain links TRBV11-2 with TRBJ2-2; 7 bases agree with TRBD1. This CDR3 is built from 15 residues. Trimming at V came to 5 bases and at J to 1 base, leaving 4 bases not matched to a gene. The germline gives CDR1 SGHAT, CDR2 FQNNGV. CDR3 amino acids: CASSPGTVNTGELFF. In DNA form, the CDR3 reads TGTGCCAGCAGCCCCGGGACAGTGAACACCGGGGAGCTGTTTTTT.

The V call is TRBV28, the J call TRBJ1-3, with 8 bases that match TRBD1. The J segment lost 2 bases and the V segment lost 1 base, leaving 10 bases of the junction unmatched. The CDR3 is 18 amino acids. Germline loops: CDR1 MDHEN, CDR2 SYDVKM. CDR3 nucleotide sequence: TGTGCCAGCAGTTTATTGGCCGACAGGGGAGTCGCTGGAAACACCATATATTTT. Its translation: CASSLLADRGVAGNTIYF.

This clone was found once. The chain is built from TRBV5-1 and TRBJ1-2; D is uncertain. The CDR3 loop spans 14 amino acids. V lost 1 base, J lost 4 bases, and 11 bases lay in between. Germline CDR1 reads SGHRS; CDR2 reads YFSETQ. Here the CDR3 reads CASSLLERSYGYTF. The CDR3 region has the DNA TGCGCCAGCAGCTTGTTGGAAAGGAGCTATGGCTACACCTTC. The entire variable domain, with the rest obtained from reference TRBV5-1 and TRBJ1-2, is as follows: KAGVTQTPRYLIKTRGQQVTLSCSPISGHRSVSWYQQTPGQGLQFLFEYFSETQRNKGNFPGRFSGRQFSNSRSEMNVSTLELGDSALYLCASSLLERSYGYTFGSGTRLTVV.

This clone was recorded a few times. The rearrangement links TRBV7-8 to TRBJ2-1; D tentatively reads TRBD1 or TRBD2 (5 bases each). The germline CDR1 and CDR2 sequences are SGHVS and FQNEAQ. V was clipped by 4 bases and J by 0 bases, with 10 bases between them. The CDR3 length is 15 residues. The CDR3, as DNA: TGTGCCAGCAGCTCCGGGACGAGCTCCTACAATGAGCAGTTCTTC. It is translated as CASSSGTSSYNEQFF.

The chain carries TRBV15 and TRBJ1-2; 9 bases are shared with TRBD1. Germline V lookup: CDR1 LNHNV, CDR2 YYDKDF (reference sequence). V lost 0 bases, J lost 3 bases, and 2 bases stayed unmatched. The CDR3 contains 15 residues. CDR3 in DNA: TGTGCCACCAGCAGAGATACAGGGGGCTACTATGGCTACACCTTC. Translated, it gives CATSRDTGGYYGYTF.

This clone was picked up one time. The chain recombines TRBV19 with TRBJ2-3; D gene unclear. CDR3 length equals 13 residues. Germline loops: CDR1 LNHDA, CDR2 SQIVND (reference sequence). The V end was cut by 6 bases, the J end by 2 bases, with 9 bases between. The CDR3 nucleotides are TGTGCCAGTAGCCCCGGGTCCACAGATACGCAGTATTTT. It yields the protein CASSPGSTDTQYF.

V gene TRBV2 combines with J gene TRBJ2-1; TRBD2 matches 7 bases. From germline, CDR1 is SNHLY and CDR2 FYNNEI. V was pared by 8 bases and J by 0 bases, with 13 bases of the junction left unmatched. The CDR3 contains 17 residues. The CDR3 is CASATGRGKPSYNEQFF. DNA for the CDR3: TGTGCCAGCGCCACCGGGCGGGGGAAACCCTCCTACAATGAGCAGTTCTTC.

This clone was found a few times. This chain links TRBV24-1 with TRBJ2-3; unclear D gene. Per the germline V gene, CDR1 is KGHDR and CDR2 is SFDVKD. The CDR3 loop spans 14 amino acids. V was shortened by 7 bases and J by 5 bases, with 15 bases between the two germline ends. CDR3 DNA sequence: TGTGCCACCAGCGAGCCGTCCGGTGGAGATACGCAGTATTTT. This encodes CATSEPSGGDTQYF.

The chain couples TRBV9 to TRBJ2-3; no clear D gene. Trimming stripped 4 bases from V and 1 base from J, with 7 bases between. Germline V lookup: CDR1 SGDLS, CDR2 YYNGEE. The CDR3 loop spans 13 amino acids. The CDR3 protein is CASSPARTDTQYF. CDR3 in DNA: TGTGCCAGCAGCCCCGCGCGCACAGATACGCAGTATTTT.

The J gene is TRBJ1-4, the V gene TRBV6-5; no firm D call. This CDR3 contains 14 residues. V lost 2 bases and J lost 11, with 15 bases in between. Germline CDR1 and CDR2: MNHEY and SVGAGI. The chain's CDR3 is CASSYSNTGWKLFF. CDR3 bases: TGTGCCAGCAGTTACAGTAACACCGGGTGGAAACTGTTTTTT.

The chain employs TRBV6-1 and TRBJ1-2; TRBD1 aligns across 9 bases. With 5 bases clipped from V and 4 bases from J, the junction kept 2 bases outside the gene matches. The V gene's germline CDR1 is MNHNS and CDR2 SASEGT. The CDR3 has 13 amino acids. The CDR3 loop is CASSQTGGYGYTF. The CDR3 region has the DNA TGTGCCAGCAGTCAGACAGGGGGCTATGGCTACACCTTC.

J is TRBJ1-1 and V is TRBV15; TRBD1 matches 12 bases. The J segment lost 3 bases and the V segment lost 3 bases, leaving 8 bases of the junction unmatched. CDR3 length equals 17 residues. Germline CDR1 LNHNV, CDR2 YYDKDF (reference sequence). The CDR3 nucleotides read TGTGCCACCAGCAGTCGGGACAGGGGGCAGCGAGACACTGAAGCTTTCTTT. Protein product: CATSSRDRGQRDTEAFF.

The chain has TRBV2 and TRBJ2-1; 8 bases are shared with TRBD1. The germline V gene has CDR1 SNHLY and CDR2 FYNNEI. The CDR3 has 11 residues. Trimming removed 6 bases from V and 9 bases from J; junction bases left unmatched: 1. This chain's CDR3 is CASRGQVEQFF. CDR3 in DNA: TGTGCCAGCAGGGGACAGGTTGAGCAGTTCTTC.

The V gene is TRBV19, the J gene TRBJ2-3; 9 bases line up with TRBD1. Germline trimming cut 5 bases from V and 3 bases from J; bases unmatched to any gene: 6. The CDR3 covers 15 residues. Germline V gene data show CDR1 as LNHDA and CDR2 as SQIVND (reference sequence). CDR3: CASSGQGMRTDTQYF. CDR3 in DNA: TGTGCCAGTAGTGGACAGGGGATGCGAACAGATACGCAGTATTTT. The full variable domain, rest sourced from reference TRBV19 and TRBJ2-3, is DGGITQSPKYLFRKEGQNVTLSCEQNLNHDAMYWYRQDPGQGLRLIYYSQIVNDFQKGDIAEGYSVSREKKESFPLTVTSAQKNPTAFYLCASSGQGMRTDTQYFGPGTRLTVL.

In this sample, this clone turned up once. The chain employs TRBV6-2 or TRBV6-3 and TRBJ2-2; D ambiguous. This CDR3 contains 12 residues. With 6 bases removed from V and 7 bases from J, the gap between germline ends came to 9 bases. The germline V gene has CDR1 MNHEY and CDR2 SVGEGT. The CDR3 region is CASSRHGGELFF. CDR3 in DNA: TGTGCCAGCAGCAGACACGGCGGGGAGCTGTTTTTT.

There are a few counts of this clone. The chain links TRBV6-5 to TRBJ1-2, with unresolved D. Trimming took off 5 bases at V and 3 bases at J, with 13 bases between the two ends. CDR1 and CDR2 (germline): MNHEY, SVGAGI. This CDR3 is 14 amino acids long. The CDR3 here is CASSRLTADYGYTF. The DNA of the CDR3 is TGTGCCAGCAGTCGGTTGACCGCCGACTATGGCTACACCTTC.

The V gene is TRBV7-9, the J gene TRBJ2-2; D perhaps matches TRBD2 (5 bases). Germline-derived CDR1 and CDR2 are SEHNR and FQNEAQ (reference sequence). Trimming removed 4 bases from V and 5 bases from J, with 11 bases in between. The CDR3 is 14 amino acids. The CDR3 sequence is CASSSDSVTGELFF. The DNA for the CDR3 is TGTGCCAGCAGCTCGGACTCGGTTACCGGGGAGCTGTTTTTT.

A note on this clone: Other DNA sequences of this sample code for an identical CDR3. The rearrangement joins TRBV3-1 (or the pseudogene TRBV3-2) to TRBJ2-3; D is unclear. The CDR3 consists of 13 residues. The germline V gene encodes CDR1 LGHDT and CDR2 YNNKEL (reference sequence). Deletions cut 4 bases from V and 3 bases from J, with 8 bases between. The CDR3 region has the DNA TGTGCCAGCAGCCCGGGCCCGACAGATACGCAGTATTTT. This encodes CASSPGPTDTQYF.

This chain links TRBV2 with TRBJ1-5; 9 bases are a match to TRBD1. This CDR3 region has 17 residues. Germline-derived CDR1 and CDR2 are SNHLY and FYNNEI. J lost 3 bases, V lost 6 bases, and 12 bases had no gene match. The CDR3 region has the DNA TGTGCCAGCAGCGATAGGGCTGGACAGGGGAACAATCAGCCCCAGCATTTT. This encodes CASSDRAGQGNNQPQHF.